This T cell receptor beta chain was sequenced for a study of human T cells and chemical hapten exposure. Via MiXCR, TCRdb re-called the RACE reads, giving one row per CDR3 protein. Of more than 55,000 distinct CDR3 sequences detected, roughly 9.8% appear once; the ten largest clones hold 3% to 4%. Between the trimmed V and J ends, which lost 6 bases and 6 bases, there was a span of 11 bases. CDR3 length: 13 residues. Germline V gene data show CDR1 as SGHTA and CDR2 as FQGNSA. This clonotype was detected many times. Time point indicated: patch test 1, 2 weeks after DPC sensitization. Sample treatment: therapeutic diphenylcyclopropenone sensitization with weekly scalp DPC. Each donor was an alopecia patient between 18 and 70 years of age who qualified for DPC.

The sample consisted of whole blood, taken in connection with sensitization to the hapten diphenylcyclopropenone (DPC). The gene calls are TRBV7-2 and TRBJ2-2, with a tentative D call TRBD1 (5 bases). The sequence was obtained from a woman aged 40 to 50 with alopecia areata. Some clones in this sample may be carry-over from other donors' samples. The CDR3 DNA is TGTGCCAGCAGGTTCCAGGGTCCCGGGGAGCTGTTTTTT. It specifies CASRFQGPGELFF.